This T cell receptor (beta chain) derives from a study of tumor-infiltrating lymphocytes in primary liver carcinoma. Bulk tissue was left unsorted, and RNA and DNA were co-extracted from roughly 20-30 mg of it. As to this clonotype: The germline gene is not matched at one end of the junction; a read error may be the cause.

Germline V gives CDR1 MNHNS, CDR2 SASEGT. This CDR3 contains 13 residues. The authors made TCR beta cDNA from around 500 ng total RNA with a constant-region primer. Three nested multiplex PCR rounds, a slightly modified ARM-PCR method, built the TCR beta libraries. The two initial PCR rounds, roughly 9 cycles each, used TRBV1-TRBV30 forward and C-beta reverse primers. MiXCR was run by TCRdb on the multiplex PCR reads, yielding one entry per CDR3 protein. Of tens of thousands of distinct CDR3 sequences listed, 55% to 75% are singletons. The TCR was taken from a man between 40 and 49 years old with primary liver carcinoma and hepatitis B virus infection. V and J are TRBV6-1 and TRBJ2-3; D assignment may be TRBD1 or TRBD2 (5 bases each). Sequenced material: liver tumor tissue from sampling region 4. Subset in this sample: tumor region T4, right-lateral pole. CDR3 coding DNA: TGTGCCAGCACCCGAGGGACGGATGATACGCTGTATTTT. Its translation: CASTRGTDDTLYF.